This T cell receptor (beta chain) is from a study of post-analysis software for immune sequencing data. Study in general: As for disease course, relapsing-remitting, secondary progressive and progressive-relapsing multiple sclerosis were all included.

The authors incorporated unique molecular identifiers into the TCR beta cDNA libraries. Out of roughly 0.95 to 10 million T cells, a few hundred thousand cDNA molecules were generated. TCRdb itself ran the PCR reads through MiXCR, one entry per CDR3 protein. The sample holds hundreds of thousands of distinct CDR3 sequences, approximately 60% seen once. This clonotype has a handful of counts. As yet, its antigen is unknown. Findings and limits, study-wide: Five TRBV segments, including TRBV5-6, TRBV5-1 and TRBV20-1, were more frequent in patients than controls. Controls showed significantly higher normalized Chao1 diversity than did multiple sclerosis patients. F measure grouped same-batch samples tightly together.

There are 13 residues in the CDR3. V lost 9 bases to trimming and J lost 3 bases; unmatched junction nucleotides: 6. Sequenced material: blood. The sequence was obtained from a girl aged 2 to 10 with multiple sclerosis. This rearrangement joins TRBV12-3 or TRBV12-4 to TRBJ2-3; 7 bases are a match to TRBD2. The CDR3 reads CARRGEGTDTQYF. Here the CDR3 DNA reads TGTGCCAGGAGAGGGGAGGGGACAGATACGCAGTATTTT.